Following are 25 T cell receptor beta chains from one sample sequenced in a study of blood T cell repertoires in COVID-19. The repertoire was sequenced with immunoSEQ multiplex PCR; TCRdb's copy has only in-frame clones and lacks some. The sample comprises roughly 55,000 clones, 65% to 80% of which are singletons, and more than 7.5% rests with the top ten. Sample: peripheral blood. The receptors come from a human donor in a cohort sampled during active COVID-19.

The chain joins TRBV27 to TRBJ2-6, with D hard to call. Germline-derived CDR1 and CDR2 are MNHEY and SMNVEV (reference sequence). V lost 6 bases to trimming and J lost 3 bases, with 12 bases between them. This CDR3 spans 15 amino acids. Written as DNA, the CDR3 is TGTGCCAGCAGGATCATGGCAGGTGGGGCCAACGTCCTGACTTTC. Its translation is CASRIMAGGANVLTF.

The V call is TRBV27, the J call TRBJ2-2; 9 bases are shared with TRBD1. V lost 7 bases to trimming and J lost 5 bases; unmatched junction nucleotides: 11. The germline CDR1 and CDR2 sequences are MNHEY and SMNVEV (reference sequence). The CDR3 totals 16 residues. Written as DNA, the CDR3 is TGTGCCAGCACTCTCTTCCTGGGACAGGGTACCGGGGAGCTGTTTTTT. It yields the protein CASTLFLGQGTGELFF.

The V call is TRBV28, the J call TRBJ2-7, with D perhaps matching TRBD1 (5 bases). CDR1 MDHEN and CDR2 SYDVKM come from the germline V gene. CDR3 length: 14 amino acids. V lost 3 bases, J lost 3 bases, and 12 bases lay in between. The CDR3 sequence is CASSLGQAHYEQYF. The CDR3 DNA reads TGTGCCAGCAGTTTGGGGCAGGCGCACTACGAGCAGTACTTC.

A single count supports this clone. The chain couples TRBV7-2 to TRBJ1-2; maybe TRBD1 (5 bases). Per germline, CDR1 SGHTA and CDR2 FQGNSA. This CDR3 comprises 13 residues. V was clipped by 1 base and J by 6 bases, with 9 bases between them. CDR3 in DNA: TGTGCCAGCAGCTTAGGCTCAGGGAATGGCTACACCTTC. Translating gives CASSLGSGNGYTF.

The chain uses TRBV7-2 and TRBJ2-1; 8 bases match TRBD2. The CDR3 has 15 amino acids. The J segment lost 5 bases and the V segment lost 1 base, leaving 4 bases of the junction unmatched. Looked up from germline, CDR1 is SGHTA and CDR2 is FQGNSA. The CDR3 DNA reads as TGTGCCAGCAGCTTAGTCAACGGGAGGGACAATGAGCAGTTCTTC. Its protein is CASSLVNGRDNEQFF.

The chain has TRBV18 and TRBJ1-6; D remains unclear. Trimming removed 3 bases from V and 3 bases from J, with 12 bases in between. Germline V CDR1 and CDR2: KGHSH, LQKENI. This CDR3 has 16 amino acids. The CDR3 protein is CASSPKEVLYNSPLHF. In nucleotides, the CDR3 is TGTGCCAGCTCACCGAAAGAGGTCCTCTATAATTCACCCCTCCACTTT.

This clone was counted once. This chain connects TRBV27 to TRBJ1-5; TRBD1 matches at 9 bases. The CDR3 is 15 amino acids. V lost 8 bases, J lost 5 bases, and 10 bases stayed unmatched. Germline V CDR1 and CDR2: MNHEY, SMNVEV (reference sequence). The CDR3 sequence: CASGTGNTPYQPQHF. In DNA, the CDR3 is TGTGCCAGCGGGACAGGGAACACCCCTTATCAGCCCCAGCATTTT.

The rearrangement uses TRBV11-2 and TRBJ2-7; 8 bases are a match to TRBD1. Per germline, CDR1 SGHAT and CDR2 FQNNGV. Unmatched junction bases numbered 5, after V lost 4 bases and J lost 0 bases. The CDR3 extends over 15 amino acids. The chain's CDR3 is CASSYRTGNSYEQYF. The CDR3 DNA sequence: TGTGCCAGCAGCTACCGGACAGGGAACTCCTACGAGCAGTACTTC.

The chain employs TRBV15 and TRBJ2-7; D might be TRBD1 (5 bases). The CDR3 has 13 residues. Trimming took off 0 bases at V and 4 bases at J, with 7 bases between the two ends. Per germline, CDR1 LNHNV and CDR2 YYDKDF (reference sequence). CDR3 residues: CATSREPGYEQYF. The CDR3 region has the DNA TGTGCCACCAGCAGAGAACCAGGGTACGAGCAGTACTTC.

V is TRBV7-9 and J is TRBJ2-5, with a possible D match to TRBD1 (6 bases). The CDR3 runs to 15 residues. Trimming pared 1 base from V and 1 base from J, leaving 10 bases between. CDR1 and CDR2 from the germline V gene are SEHNR and FQNEAQ (reference sequence). The CDR3 region is CASSLGDISQETQYF. The CDR3 DNA reads TGTGCCAGCAGCTTAGGGGACATTAGCCAAGAGACCCAGTACTTC.

The chain recombines TRBV7-2 with TRBJ2-3, with D tentatively TRBD1 (6 bases). Germline V gene lookup returns CDR1 SGHTA and CDR2 FQGNSA. V was cut by 5 bases and J by 5 bases, with 20 bases left in between. CDR3 size: 16 residues. Here the CDR3 reads CASSPWDTSLRDTQYF. In nucleotides, the CDR3 is TGTGCCAGCAGCCCATGGGACACCTCGTTGAGAGATACGCAGTATTTT. The full variable domain, rest sourced from reference TRBV7-2 and TRBJ2-3, is GAGVSQSPSNKVTEKGKDVELRCDPISGHTALYWYRQSLGQGLEFLIYFQGNSAPDKSGLPSDRFSAERTGGSVSTLTIQRTQQEDSAVYLCASSPWDTSLRDTQYFGPGTRLTVL.

This clone was seen more than once but under ten times. The J gene is TRBJ1-6, the V gene TRBV6-5; D might be TRBD1 (5 bases). Trimming shortened V by 6 bases and J by 3 bases, and 9 bases separated the two germline ends. This CDR3 is built from 14 residues. Germline V gene data show CDR1 as MNHEY and CDR2 as SVGAGI. The CDR3 region has the DNA TGTGCCAGCAGGCCGACAGACTATAATTCACCCCTCCACTTT. Translated, it gives CASRPTDYNSPLHF.

V usage is TRBV5-5 and J usage is TRBJ2-2; 9 positions agree with TRBD2. Per germline, CDR1 SGHKS and CDR2 YYEKEE (reference sequence). There are 15 residues in the CDR3. With V trimmed by 6 bases and J by 5 bases, 8 bases remained unmatched. The CDR3: CASKARLAETGELFF. The CDR3, as DNA: TGTGCCAGCAAGGCCCGACTAGCGGAAACCGGGGAGCTGTTTTTT.

Only one count was recorded for this clone. Written as DNA, the CDR3 is TGCAGTGCTAGTCCTGTACAGGGCGGCGACGAGCAGTACTTC. It is translated as CSASPVQGGDEQYF. The V call is TRBV20-1, the J call TRBJ2-7; tentatively, D is TRBD1 (6 bases). CDR1 is DFQATT and CDR2 is SNEGSKA in the germline V gene (reference sequence). CDR3 length: 14 residues. V lost 3 bases and J 5 bases, leaving 17 bases between the germline ends.

The gene calls are TRBV6-5 and TRBJ2-7; perhaps TRBD1 as D (5 bases). Looked up from germline, CDR1 is MNHEY and CDR2 is SVGAGI. This CDR3 spans 15 amino acids. Trimming removed 6 bases at V and 7 bases at J, with 22 bases between. The CDR3 loop is CASSPAGRARGEQYF. The CDR3 nucleotides read TGTGCCAGCAGCCCCGCCGGCAGGGCAAGAGGAGAGCAGTACTTC.

The chain links TRBV29-1 to TRBJ2-3, with D maybe TRBD2 (5 bases). The CDR3 consists of 14 residues. V was pared by 4 bases and J by 4 bases, with 15 bases between. Germline V gives CDR1 SQVTM, CDR2 ANQGSEA. CDR3 sequence reads: CSVVGSSRSDTQYF. The CDR3 region has the DNA TGCAGCGTTGTTGGGTCTAGCCGGTCAGATACGCAGTATTTT.

This clone was observed a single time. The rearrangement links TRBV12-5 to TRBJ1-4, with 7 bases fitting TRBD1. The CDR3 is made up of 16 amino acids. V lost 0 bases to trimming and J lost 7 bases; unmatched junction nucleotides: 8. Per the germline V gene, CDR1 is LGHNT and CDR2 is FRNRAP. CDR3 sequence reads: CASGLVAGDRAEKLFF. Written as DNA, the CDR3 is TGTGCTAGTGGTTTGGTAGCCGGAGACAGGGCTGAAAAACTGTTTTTT.

The chain combines TRBV7-2 with TRBJ2-3; 7 positions agree with TRBD2. This CDR3 has 17 amino acids. In germline, CDR1 is SGHTA, CDR2 FQGNSA. J lost 5 bases, V lost 1 base, and 12 bases had no gene match. In DNA form, the CDR3 reads TGTGCCAGCAGCTTAGTTCTGGTGGGAGGGCCTGGAGATACGCAGTATTTT. It is translated as CASSLVLVGGPGDTQYF.

The chain carries TRBV13 and TRBJ2-4, with 10 bases matching TRBD2. Per the germline V gene, CDR1 is PRHDT and CDR2 is FYEKMQ (reference sequence). After removal of 3 bases from V and 1 base from J, the junction contained 12 bases not matched to a gene. The CDR3 length is 19 residues. CDR3 amino acids: CASSLTGLAALGAKNIQYF. The CDR3, as DNA: TGTGCCAGCAGCTTGACCGGACTAGCGGCCCTAGGGGCCAAAAACATTCAGTACTTC.

The V call is TRBV2, the J call TRBJ2-7; 9 nucleotides agree with TRBD1. CDR1 is SNHLY and CDR2 is FYNNEI in the germline V gene. The CDR3 length is 15 residues. J was trimmed by 6 bases and V by 3 bases; bases with no gene match: 9. CDR3 in DNA: TGTGCCAGCAGTGAGTCTGGGACAGGGTTCCCCGAGCAGTACTTC. This gives the protein CASSESGTGFPEQYF.

The chain uses TRBV18 and TRBJ1-5; D gene ambiguous. Trimming removed 6 bases at V and 6 bases at J, with 18 bases between. The CDR3 spans 15 residues. CDR1 and CDR2 from the germline V gene are KGHSH and LQKENI. The CDR3 spells CASSRTDGGGQPQHF. DNA for the CDR3: TGTGCCAGCTCTCGTACCGACGGAGGCGGTCAGCCCCAGCATTTT.

This clone was seen just once. This sequence joins TRBV9 and TRBJ2-1; TRBD2 matches 16 bases. V dropped 2 bases and J dropped 13; count of bases not matched to a gene: 9. The germline CDR1 and CDR2 sequences are SGDLS and YYNGEE. The CDR3 runs 16 residues. CDR3 loop: CASSVGTSGRAVFQFF. CDR3 nucleotides: TGTGCCAGCAGCGTCGGGACTAGCGGGAGGGCCGTTTTCCAGTTCTTC. The entire variable domain, with the rest obtained from reference TRBV9 and TRBJ2-1, is as follows: DSGVTQTPKHLITATGQRVTLRCSPRSGDLSVYWYQQSLDQGLQFLIQYYNGEERAKGNILERFSAQQFPDLHSELNLSSLELGDSALYFCASSVGTSGRAVFQFFGPGTRLTVL.

V usage is TRBV28 and J usage is TRBJ1-1, with TRBD1 as a possible D gene (5 bases). From germline, CDR1 is MDHEN and CDR2 SYDVKM. The CDR3 has 14 residues. V was pared by 10 bases and J by 5 bases, with 20 bases between. CDR3 DNA: TGTGCCACGCACCCCTCCAGGGCAGTAACTGAAGCTTTCTTT. Its translation: CATHPSRAVTEAFF.

The chain links TRBV5-6 to TRBJ2-3; 10 positions match TRBD1. J was trimmed by 8 bases and V by 3 bases; bases with no gene match: 6. The CDR3 loop spans 14 amino acids. The germline gives CDR1 SGHDT, CDR2 YYEEEE. For the CDR3, the DNA is TGTGCCAGCAGCTCGGGACAGGGGAGGGGTACGCAGTATTTT. It is translated as CASSSGQGRGTQYF.

The chain recombines TRBV15 with TRBJ1-1, with no clear D. This CDR3 has 15 residues. Germline V gene sequence: CDR1 LNHNV, CDR2 YYDKDF (reference sequence). Trimming took 0 bases from V and 1 from J, leaving 9 bases between them. The chain's CDR3 is CATSREPGRNTEAFF. In DNA, the CDR3 is TGTGCCACCAGCAGAGAACCAGGAAGGAACACTGAAGCTTTCTTT.